This T cell receptor beta chain was identified during a study of cytomegalovirus exposure and HLA in healthy donors. A multiplex PCR was run with 60 Vbeta primers and 13 Jbeta primers. The repertoire was sequenced with immunoSEQ multiplex PCR; TCRdb's copy has only in-frame clones and lacks some. The table shows some 170,000 clones, with about four fifths occurring only once. CDR1 and CDR2 from the germline V gene are SQVTM and ANQGSEA. The CDR3 sequence is 15 residues long. V was clipped by 0 bases and J by 6 bases; unmatched bases: 7. On this clone: Its antigen is as yet unknown.

The study, taken as a whole, reports: Versus the approximately 720-donor mean, an Asian-associated ancestry cluster reportedly showed fewer N-insertions in a later analysis.

The TCR sequence derives from a female donor in good health and CMV-seronegative. This chain uses TRBV29-1 with TRBJ2-4, with 8 bases aligning to TRBD2. The material sequenced was PBMCs. Written as DNA, the CDR3 is TGCAGCGTTGAAGACTCGGGGGGGGGTAGAAACATTCAGTACTTC. The encoded protein is CSVEDSGGGRNIQYF.